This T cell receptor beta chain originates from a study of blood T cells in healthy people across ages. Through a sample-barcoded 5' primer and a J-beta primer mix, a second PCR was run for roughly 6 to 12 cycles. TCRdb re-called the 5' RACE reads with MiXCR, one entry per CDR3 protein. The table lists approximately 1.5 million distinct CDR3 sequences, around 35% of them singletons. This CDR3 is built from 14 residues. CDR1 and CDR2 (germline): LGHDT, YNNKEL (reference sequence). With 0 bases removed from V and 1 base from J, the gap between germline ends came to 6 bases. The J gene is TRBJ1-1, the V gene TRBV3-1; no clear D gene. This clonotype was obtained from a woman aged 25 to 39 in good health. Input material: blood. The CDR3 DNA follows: TGTGCCAGCAGCCAAGAGAACAGGAACACTGAAGCTTTCTTT. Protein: CASSQENRNTEAFF.